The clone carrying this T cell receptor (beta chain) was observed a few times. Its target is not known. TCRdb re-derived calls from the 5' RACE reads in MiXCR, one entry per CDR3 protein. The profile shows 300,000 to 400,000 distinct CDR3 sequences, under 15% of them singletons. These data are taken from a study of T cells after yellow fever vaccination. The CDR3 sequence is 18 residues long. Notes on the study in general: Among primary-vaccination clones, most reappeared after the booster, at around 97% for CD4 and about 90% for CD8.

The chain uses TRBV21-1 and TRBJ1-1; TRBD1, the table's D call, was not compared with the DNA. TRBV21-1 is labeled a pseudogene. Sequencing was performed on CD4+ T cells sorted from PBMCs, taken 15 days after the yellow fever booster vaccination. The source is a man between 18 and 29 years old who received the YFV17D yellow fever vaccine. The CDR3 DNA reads TGTGCCAGCAGCAAAGAGGGGATACGCCCCCGAATGAACACTGAAGCTTTCTTT. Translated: CASSKEGIRPRMNTEAFF.